The clone carrying this T cell receptor (beta chain) occurred many times. The antigen is unknown. Germline V lookup: CDR1 SGHTA, CDR2 FQGNSA. The CDR3 covers 16 residues. The junction had 7 bases not matched to a gene; V was cut back by 0 bases and J by 8 bases. MiXCR, run by TCRdb on the PCR reads, gives a single entry per CDR3 protein. The table shows fewer than 350,000 distinct CDR3 sequences, with 24% occurring only once. The data were taken from a study of molecular identifiers for immune sequencing clone quantification. Study-level results: In cases of identical TCR molecules sharing a barcode, highly expanded clone sizes could be underestimated. In naive cells, clones above 20 RNA copies held under 1% of molecules, whereas in effector cells they held over 98%.

This TCR was recovered from a human donor in good health. Some libraries in this study had Jurkat cell RNA spiked in. Sequenced: naive CD8+ T cells from blood, with Jurkat cell RNA spiked in. The subset: FACS-sorted CD8+CD4-CCR7+CD45RA+ naive T cells. The rearrangement uses TRBV7-2 and TRBJ1-1; TRBD1 matches at 12 bases. CDR3 residues: CASSLAGGQGAFEAFF. DNA of the CDR3: TGTGCCAGCAGCTTAGCGGGGGGACAGGGGGCGTTCGAAGCTTTCTTT. Full variable domain (missing parts from reference TRBV7-2 and TRBJ1-1): GAGVSQSPSNKVTEKGKDVELRCDPISGHTALYWYRQSLGQGLEFLIYFQGNSAPDKSGLPSDRFSAERTGGSVSTLTIQRTQQEDSAVYLCASSLAGGQGAFEAFFGQGTRLTVV.